This T cell receptor (beta chain) was identified in a study of blood T cell repertoires in COVID-19. Study-level background: Italy, Spain and the United States were the sources of the convalescent and acute COVID-19 samples.

Participants were aged 18 to 89 years from about two dozen US areas. Donors were grouped by their self-reported clinical history. The germline CDR1 and CDR2 sequences are SGHTA and FQGNSA. The V gene end was trimmed by 5 bases and the J gene end by 6 bases; junction bases not matched to a gene: 6. The CDR3 runs to 14 residues. Measured with immunoSEQ multiplex PCR; TCRdb has only the in-frame clones, and not every one. This table holds about 220,000 clones, roughly 90% found once. The sequenced sample was PBMCs or T cells enriched from blood (not recorded which). The chain is built from TRBV7-2 and TRBJ2-5; 10 positions match TRBD1. The sequence was collected from a man aged 30 to 39 who had been exposed to COVID-19. The CDR3 protein is CASSTRQGAKTQYF. The DNA for the CDR3 is TGTGCCAGCAGCACCCGACAGGGGGCAAAGACCCAGTACTTC.